This TCR beta chain was sequenced during a study of T cell responses to AZD1222 COVID-19 vaccine. General study findings and limits: Nearly half of the spike-specific TCRs reportedly recognize variant regions that carry no mutations. Spike-wide vaccine-associated CD4 TCRs dominated at 160-218 and 743-854.

Trimming removed 5 bases from V and 0 bases from J, with 11 bases in between. CDR3 length equals 15 residues. In germline, CDR1 is SGHVS, CDR2 FQNEAQ. As for this clone: Its antigen is currently unknown.

The data were produced by immunoSEQ multiplex PCR, yet TCRdb's version contains in-frame clones alone and is incomplete. The table includes around 50,000 clones, about 81% detected once. This receptor was obtained from an adult in good health. The sample consisted of peripheral blood, taken on day 0 of AZD1222 vaccination. The rearrangement joins TRBV7-8 to TRBJ1-3; weak D call: TRBD1 (5 bases). DNA for the CDR3: TGTGCCAGCAGCGCTGGGACGGTCTCTGGAAACACCATATATTTT. Its protein is CASSAGTVSGNTIYF.